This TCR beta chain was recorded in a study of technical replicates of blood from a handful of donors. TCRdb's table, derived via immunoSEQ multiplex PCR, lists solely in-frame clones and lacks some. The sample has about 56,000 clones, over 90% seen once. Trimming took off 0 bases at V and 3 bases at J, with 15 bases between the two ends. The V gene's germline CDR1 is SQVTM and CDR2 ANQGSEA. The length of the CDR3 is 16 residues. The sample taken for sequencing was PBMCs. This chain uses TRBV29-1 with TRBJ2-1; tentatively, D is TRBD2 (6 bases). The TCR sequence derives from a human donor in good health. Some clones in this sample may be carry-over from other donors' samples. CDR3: CSVEDEEGRVYNEQFF. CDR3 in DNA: TGCAGCGTTGAAGATGAGGAGGGACGGGTCTACAATGAGCAGTTCTTC.